One and the same sample provided the 27 T cell receptor beta chains below, sequenced in a study of beta chain features in type 1 diabetes. The entirety of the isolated RNA underwent reverse transcription, so expressed TCRB transcripts were sequenced. The protocol was immunoSEQ multiplex PCR, while the TCRdb copy is restricted to in-frame clones and leaves out a portion. The sample holds 200,000 to 250,000 clones, 16% seen once. Whole-study findings and limits: Shortening of TCRB CDR3s, moderate but significant, appeared in all four CD4+ subsets of Type 1 diabetes patients.

These TCRs' antigens remain unknown. The sample taken for sequencing was naive CD4+ T cells from blood. All receptors come from a man aged 25 to 40 with type 1 diabetes.

A few counts support this clone. J is TRBJ2-2 and V is TRBV30; D might be TRBD2 (6 bases). CDR3 length: 14 residues. V was clipped by 0 bases and J by 4 bases, with 9 bases between them. Germline assignment: CDR1 GTSNPN and CDR2 SVGIG (reference sequence). CDR3 loop: CAWSVLTSTGELFF. The CDR3 nucleotides read TGTGCCTGGAGTGTACTGACTAGCACCGGGGAGCTGTTTTTT.

In its sample, this clone was seen a few times. This chain uses TRBV30 with TRBJ2-5; D gene unclear. Germline V gene sequence: CDR1 GTSNPN, CDR2 SVGIG (reference sequence). This CDR3 is built from 10 residues. V was cut by 4 bases and J by 5 bases, with 5 bases left in between. CDR3 in DNA: TGTGCCTGGACCGGTGAGACCCAGTACTTC. This codes for CAWTGETQYF.

This chain joins TRBV30 and TRBJ2-4, with D unclear. V gave up 4 bases and J gave up 7 bases, with 8 bases separating them. Germline V gene data show CDR1 as GTSNPN and CDR2 as SVGIG (reference sequence). The CDR3 is 11 residues long. The chain's CDR3 is CAWTSGNIQYF. DNA of the CDR3: TGTGCCTGGACCTCCGGTAACATTCAGTACTTC. Based on the CDR3 plus reference TRBV30 and TRBJ2-4, the full variable domain is SQTIHQWPATLVQPVGSPLSLECTVEGTSNPNLYWYRQAAGRGLQLLFYSVGIGQISSEVPQNLSASRPQDRQFILSSKKLLLSDSGFYLCAWTSGNIQYFGAGTRLSVL.

The table lists this clone with a few counts. Other nucleotide sequences in the sample specify the same CDR3. This rearrangement joins TRBV29-1 to TRBJ2-7; 8 positions agree with TRBD1. The CDR3 loop spans 14 amino acids. The V and J ends lost 1 base and 6 bases, in that order; junction bases with no gene match: 8. Germline values: CDR1 SQVTM, CDR2 ANQGSEA. CDR3 sequence: CSVEAGTGGREQYF. The CDR3 DNA reads as TGCAGCGTTGAAGCCGGAACAGGGGGTCGCGAGCAGTACTTC.

In its sample, this clone was seen a few times. The DNA for the CDR3 is TGTGCCAGCAGCTTAGTGTCGGAAGTGGACGAGCAGTACTTC. Amino acids: CASSLVSEVDEQYF. J is TRBJ2-7 and V is TRBV7-9; unclear D gene. Germline V gives CDR1 SEHNR, CDR2 FQNEAQ (reference sequence). Trimming shortened V by 1 base and J by 5 bases, and 12 bases separated the two germline ends. The CDR3 totals 14 residues. The whole variable domain, remainder taken from reference TRBV7-9 and TRBJ2-7, is DTGVSQNPRHKITKRGQNVTFRCDPISEHNRLYWYRQTLGQGPEFLTYFQNEAQLEKSRLLSDRFSAERPKGSFSTLEIQRTEQGDSAMYLCASSLVSEVDEQYFGPGTRLTVT.

On this clone: Other nucleotide sequences from this sample produce the same CDR3. The chain carries TRBV7-9 and TRBJ1-1, with D possibly TRBD1 on 6 matching bases. This CDR3 is 13 amino acids long. V lost 5 bases to trimming and J lost 2 bases, with 9 bases between them. Germline CDR1 is SEHNR and CDR2 is FQNEAQ (reference sequence). CDR3 residues: CASSLGQNTEAFF. The DNA of the CDR3 is TGTGCCAGCAGCCTGGGACAAAACACTGAAGCTTTCTTT.

The rearrangement uses TRBV30 and TRBJ2-7, with D perhaps matching TRBD1 (5 bases). With 4 bases removed from V and 5 bases from J, the gap between germline ends came to 9 bases. The CDR3 contains 11 residues. Germline V CDR1 and CDR2: GTSNPN, SVGIG (reference sequence). The CDR3 DNA is TGTGCCTGGACGCGCAGGGACGAGCAGTACTTC. This translates into CAWTRRDEQYF.

The J gene is TRBJ1-2, the V gene TRBV5-6; 8 positions agree with TRBD1. The germline CDR1 and CDR2 sequences are SGHDT and YYEEEE. J lost 1 base, V lost 3 bases, and 8 bases had no gene match. The CDR3 contains 16 residues. The CDR3 bases are TGTGCCAGCAGCTCGGCGGGGACAGGATTTAACTATGGCTACACCTTC. It specifies CASSSAGTGFNYGYTF.

The V call is TRBV30, the J call TRBJ1-2; 8 nucleotides line up with TRBD1. Germline CDR1 GTSNPN, CDR2 SVGIG (reference sequence). The J segment lost 4 bases and the V segment lost 0 bases, leaving 7 bases of the junction unmatched. The CDR3 has 15 amino acids. DNA for the CDR3: TGTGCCTGGAGTGTACAGGGGGTCTTCATCTATGGCTACACCTTC. The encoded protein is CAWSVQGVFIYGYTF.

The rearrangement uses TRBV29-1 and TRBJ2-2; 8 bases map to TRBD2. Germline values: CDR1 SQVTM, CDR2 ANQGSEA. This CDR3 contains 15 residues. The trim removed 7 bases at V and 6 bases at J, leaving 13 bases unmatched. The CDR3 sequence is CSARTSGRGAGELFF. CDR3 DNA sequence: TGCAGCGCCCGCACTAGCGGCCGGGGGGCCGGGGAGCTGTTTTTT.

This rearrangement joins TRBV7-9 to TRBJ1-5; no firm D call. The CDR3 consists of 13 residues. Germline values: CDR1 SEHNR, CDR2 FQNEAQ (reference sequence). V was pared by 5 bases and J by 3 bases, with 8 bases between. In DNA form, the CDR3 reads TGTGCCAGCAGCGTAGAAACCAATCAGCCCCAGCATTTT. Translation gives CASSVETNQPQHF.

This chain uses TRBV7-9 with TRBJ2-3; unclear D gene. This CDR3 has 16 amino acids. Germline V gives CDR1 SEHNR, CDR2 FQNEAQ (reference sequence). V lost 5 bases to trimming and J lost 2 bases, with 17 bases between them. CDR3 sequence: CASSPFGRGDTDTQYF. In DNA form, the CDR3 reads TGTGCCAGCAGCCCCTTCGGGCGCGGAGACACAGATACGCAGTATTTT.

This chain links TRBV25-1 with TRBJ2-7; D unclear. V gave up 8 bases and J gave up 0 bases, with 11 bases separating them. The CDR3 consists of 13 residues. Looked up from germline, CDR1 is MGHDK and CDR2 is SYGVNS. The CDR3 spells CASSMGGSYEQYF. CDR3 in DNA: TGTGCCAGCTCAATGGGTGGCTCCTACGAGCAGTACTTC.

The chain employs TRBV29-1 and TRBJ2-5, with a weak D call TRBD2 (6 bases). CDR3 length equals 20 residues. CDR1 and CDR2 (germline): SQVTM, ANQGSEA. V lost 3 bases to trimming and J lost 4 bases, with 33 bases between them. The CDR3 here is CSVDLGTGLIGRRLGETQYF. The CDR3 DNA reads as TGCAGCGTTGACCTTGGAACGGGACTTATTGGTCGGAGACTAGGAGAGACCCAGTACTTC.

There are a few counts of this clone. This chain connects TRBV5-1 to TRBJ2-5; a possible D gene is TRBD2 (5 bases). Germline V gene lookup returns CDR1 SGHRS and CDR2 YFSETQ. This CDR3 spans 15 amino acids. Trimming pared 1 base from V and 5 bases from J, leaving 15 bases between. The CDR3 reads CASSLIQMEEETQYF. DNA for the CDR3: TGCGCCAGCAGCTTGATTCAAATGGAGGAGGAGACCCAGTACTTC.

The genes are TRBV7-6 and TRBJ2-3, with 7 bases that match TRBD2. Per the germline V gene, CDR1 is SGHVS and CDR2 is FNYEAQ. This CDR3 region has 16 residues. Losses at the gene ends were 5 bases for V and 2 bases for J; bases not matched to a gene: 10. Written as DNA, the CDR3 is TGTGCCAGCAGCATGGCCGCGGGAGTTACCACAGATACGCAGTATTTT. It is translated as CASSMAAGVTTDTQYF.

The V and J genes are TRBV15 and TRBJ2-2; a possible D gene is TRBD2 (5 bases). Germline V lookup: CDR1 LNHNV, CDR2 YYDKDF (reference sequence). This CDR3 comprises 14 residues. Trimming removed 0 bases from V and 6 bases from J, with 8 bases in between. The CDR3 sequence: CATSRDLAAGELFF. DNA of the CDR3: TGTGCCACCAGCAGAGATCTAGCTGCCGGGGAGCTGTTTTTT.

This chain uses TRBV11-1 with TRBJ2-7, with 7 bases identical to TRBD2. This CDR3 has 15 amino acids. With 3 bases clipped from V and 2 bases from J, the junction kept 7 bases outside the gene matches. CDR1 and CDR2 from the germline V gene are SGHAT and FQDESV (reference sequence). CDR3 in amino acids: CASSLQAGSAYEQYF. CDR3 in DNA: TGTGCCAGCAGCTTGCAAGCGGGATCCGCCTACGAGCAGTACTTC.

The chain is built from TRBV25-1 and TRBJ1-2, with D possibly matching TRBD1 (6 bases). There are 13 residues in the CDR3. Germline CDR1 reads MGHDK; CDR2 reads SYGVNS. V was clipped by 6 bases and J by 7 bases, with 15 bases between them. CDR3 DNA: TGTGCCAGCAGCGGCTGGGGAGGGGGTGGCTACACCTTC. It yields the protein CASSGWGGGGYTF.

The chain combines TRBV5-1 with TRBJ2-1; D is possibly TRBD1 (5 bases). Germline V lookup: CDR1 SGHRS, CDR2 YFSETQ. V was cut by 1 base and J by 6 bases, with 11 bases left in between. The CDR3 is 14 residues long. The CDR3, as DNA: TGCGCCAGCAGCTTGTTTTCCAGGGTCAATGAGCAGTTCTTC. It yields the protein CASSLFSRVNEQFF.

CDR3 protein: CASSLVVAADTQYF. For the CDR3, the DNA is TGTGCCAGCAGCTTGGTAGTAGCCGCAGATACGCAGTATTTT. The chain joins TRBV5-4 to TRBJ2-3; D is unresolved. The CDR3 runs 14 residues. Germline CDR1 reads SGHNT; CDR2 reads YYREEE (reference sequence). Trimming took off 0 bases at V and 4 bases at J, with 9 bases between the two ends. Combining the CDR3 with reference TRBV5-4 and TRBJ2-3 gives the whole variable domain ETGVTQSPTHLIKTRGQQVTLRCSSQSGHNTVSWYQQALGQGPQFIFQYYREEENGRGNFPPRFSGLQFPNYSSELNVNALELDDSALYLCASSLVVAADTQYFGPGTRLTVL.

The chain is built from TRBV5-4 and TRBJ2-3, with 8 bases that match TRBD2. Germline CDR1 SGHNT, CDR2 YYREEE (reference sequence). Trimming at V came to 2 bases and at J to 4 bases, leaving 6 bases not matched to a gene. This CDR3 comprises 15 residues. The DNA for the CDR3 is TGTGCCAGCAGCTTACGAGCGGGAGTAGCAGATACGCAGTATTTT. Its translation is CASSLRAGVADTQYF.

This clone has only a few counts. The rearrangement links TRBV29-1 to TRBJ2-5; D remains unclear. Germline V gene lookup returns CDR1 SQVTM and CDR2 ANQGSEA. This CDR3 has 13 residues. Trimming shortened V by 4 bases and J by 4 bases, and 13 bases separated the two germline ends. CDR3 sequence (DNA): TGCAGCGTTGGGGCTTGGCAGGTAGAGACCCAGTACTTC. This translates into CSVGAWQVETQYF. The whole variable domain, filled in from reference TRBV29-1 and TRBJ2-5, reads SAVISQKPSRDICQRGTSLTIQCQVDSQVTMMFWYRQQPGQSLTLIATANQGSEATYESGFVIDKFPISRPNLTFSTLTVSNMSPEDSSIYLCSVGAWQVETQYFGPGTRLLVL.

V is TRBV4-1 and J is TRBJ2-3; D unclear. Trimming took 2 bases from V and 5 from J, leaving 11 bases between them. Germline V CDR1 and CDR2: MGHRA, YSYEKL. The CDR3 consists of 14 residues. CDR3 nucleotide sequence: TGCGCCAGCAGCCAACTCGCGTTAGGAGATACGCAGTATTTT. This codes for CASSQLALGDTQYF.

The chain joins TRBV27 to TRBJ2-6; D ambiguous. The ends were cut back, 2 bases at V and 2 bases at J, with 10 bases in the middle. Germline V gives CDR1 MNHEY, CDR2 SMNVEV (reference sequence). This CDR3 region has 16 residues. CDR3 nucleotides: TGTGCCAGCAGTTTACAGGCAGGCCCTGGGGCCAACGTCCTGACTTTC. Protein: CASSLQAGPGANVLTF. The complete variable domain, with remaining parts taken from reference TRBV27 and TRBJ2-6, reads EAQVTQNPRYLITVTGKKLTVTCSQNMNHEYMSWYRQDPGLGLRQIYYSMNVEVTDKGDVPEGYKVSRKEKRNFPLILESPSPNQTSLYFCASSLQAGPGANVLTFGAGSRLTVL.

V is TRBV5-4 and J is TRBJ2-1; TRBD2 matches at 8 bases. CDR1 is SGHNT, CDR2 YYREEE, per germline (reference sequence). The junction had 4 bases not matched to a gene; V was cut back by 1 base and J by 4 bases. The CDR3 totals 15 residues. The CDR3 loop reads CASSLQLADYNEQFF. The CDR3 DNA is TGTGCCAGCAGCTTGCAACTAGCGGATTACAATGAGCAGTTCTTC.

The chain is built from TRBV28 and TRBJ2-7; D gene uncertain. CDR1 MDHEN and CDR2 SYDVKM come from the germline V gene. V lost 7 bases to trimming and J lost 1 base, with 5 bases between them. The CDR3 spans 11 residues. Here the CDR3 DNA reads TGTGCCAGCATCTATTCCTACGAGCAGTACTTC. Amino acids: CASIYSYEQYF.